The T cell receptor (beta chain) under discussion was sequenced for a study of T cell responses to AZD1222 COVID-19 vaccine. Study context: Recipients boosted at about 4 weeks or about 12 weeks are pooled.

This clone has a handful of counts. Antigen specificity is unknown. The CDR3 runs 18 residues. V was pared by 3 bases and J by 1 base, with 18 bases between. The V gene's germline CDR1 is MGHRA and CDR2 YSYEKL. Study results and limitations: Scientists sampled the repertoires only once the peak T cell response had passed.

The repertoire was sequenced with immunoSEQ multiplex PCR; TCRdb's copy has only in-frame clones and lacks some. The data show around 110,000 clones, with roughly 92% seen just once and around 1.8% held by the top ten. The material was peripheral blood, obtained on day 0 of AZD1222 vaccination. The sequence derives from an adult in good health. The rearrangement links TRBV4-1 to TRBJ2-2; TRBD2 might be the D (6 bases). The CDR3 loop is CASSQIGGKWRNTGELFF. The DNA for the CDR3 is TGCGCCAGCAGCCAGATAGGAGGGAAGTGGAGGAACACCGGGGAGCTGTTTTTT.